The entry below describes one T cell receptor (beta chain). Under the authors' procedure: From reference gene primer amplification, estimates of nucleated cell counts were derived. Repertoires were generated with immunoSEQ multiplex PCR, while TCRdb's copy carries only in-frame clones and drops some. V and J calls and clone size follow that table, whereas D and trimming were derived from the DNA. The data show just over 300,000 clones, around 84% seen once. The CDR3 runs 16 residues. Losses at the gene ends were 12 bases for V and 0 bases for J; bases not matched to a gene: 9. CDR1 KGHDR and CDR2 SFDVKD come from the germline V gene. The record originates from a study of blood T cell repertoires in COVID-19. Study as a whole: Sources were T cells, B-cell-depleted T cells, or PBMCs; the material itself was cDNA or gDNA.

The origin of this receptor is a man aged 25 to 45 who had recovered from COVID-19. Sequenced input: PBMCs or T cells enriched from blood (not recorded which). V is TRBV24-1 and J is TRBJ2-2; 10 bases fit TRBD2. The CDR3 sequence is CAVTSGTKANTGELFF. As DNA, the CDR3 is TGTGCCGTAACTAGCGGGACCAAGGCGAACACCGGGGAGCTGTTTTTT.